The 8 T cell receptor beta chains given below trace back to one sample, sequenced in a study of shared clonotypes between healthy human individuals. The data were produced by immunoSEQ multiplex PCR, yet TCRdb's version contains in-frame clones alone and is incomplete. The data show around 2,100,000 clones, approximately 94% seen once. Positive CCR7 selection of CD45RO-negative cells yielded the naive CD8 cells, and terminally differentiated effector memory CD45RA+ cells were excluded. The sequenced sample was naive CD8+ T cells sorted from blood. The receptors originated from a man between 18 and 35 years old in good health.

The V gene is TRBV28, the J gene TRBJ2-7; tentative D call: TRBD1 (6 bases). With 5 bases removed from V and 4 bases from J, the gap between germline ends came to 24 bases. In germline, CDR1 is MDHEN, CDR2 SYDVKM. The CDR3 extends over 17 amino acids. CDR3 sequence (DNA): TGTGCCAGCAGTCTGTCGTCTGGGGGCCCGCGAGGATACGAGCAGTACTTC. It translates to CASSLSSGGPRGYEQYF.

The chain uses TRBV4-3 and TRBJ1-4; D is possibly TRBD1 (5 bases). This CDR3 comprises 15 residues. The V and J ends lost 4 bases and 7 bases respectively, with 16 bases between them. Germline V lookup: CDR1 LGHNA, CDR2 YSLEER. The CDR3 sequence is CASSPQAREGEKLFF. The CDR3 DNA follows: TGCGCCAGCAGCCCCCAGGCCAGGGAGGGTGAAAAACTGTTTTTT.

The J gene is TRBJ2-1, the V gene TRBV2; 11 nucleotides line up with TRBD1. Germline V gene data show CDR1 as SNHLY and CDR2 as FYNNEI. V dropped 11 bases and J dropped 5; count of bases not matched to a gene: 17. The CDR3 has 17 amino acids. The CDR3 loop is CAGRGTGGTGVNNEQFF. CDR3 in DNA: TGTGCCGGACGCGGGACAGGGGGAACGGGAGTGAACAATGAGCAGTTCTTC.

The V call is TRBV19, the J call TRBJ2-7, with TRBD2 identical over 7 bases. This CDR3 region has 15 residues. The junction had 11 bases not matched to a gene; V was cut back by 5 bases and J by 4 bases. Germline V gene data show CDR1 as LNHDA and CDR2 as SQIVND (reference sequence). The CDR3 spells CASSDQAGTTYEQYF. DNA for the CDR3: TGTGCCAGTAGTGATCAAGCCGGGACTACTTACGAGCAGTACTTC.

The chain is built from TRBV28 and TRBJ1-4; the D gene is possibly TRBD1 (5 bases). Trimming left V 10 bases short and J 5 bases short, with 23 bases between. CDR3 size: 16 residues. Germline loops: CDR1 MDHEN, CDR2 SYDVKM. CDR3 amino acids: CATQLLQEGLNEKLFF. The CDR3 region has the DNA TGTGCCACCCAACTACTACAGGAAGGGTTAAATGAAAAACTGTTTTTT.

DNA for the CDR3: TGTGCCAGCAGCTTGGGGGACACCCTCTCTGGGGCCAACGTCCTGACTTTC. Amino acids: CASSLGDTLSGANVLTF. The J gene is TRBJ2-6, the V gene TRBV5-4; possible D gene TRBD1, 6 bases. V was pared by 0 bases and J by 0 bases, with 10 bases between. CDR1 and CDR2 (germline): SGHNT, YYREEE (reference sequence). The CDR3 extends over 17 amino acids.

As regards this clone: At one of its ends the junction is not consistent with the germline gene, which may arise from a read error. J is TRBJ2-3 and V is TRBV4-3; TRBD1 agrees at 10 bases. CDR1 LGHNA and CDR2 YSLEER come from the germline V gene. The CDR3 sequence is 14 residues long. In DNA form, the CDR3 reads TGCGCCAGCAGCCACACCGTCGGGACAGGGGAGGGATTTTTT. Translating it yields CASSHTVGTGEGFF.

The chain employs TRBV5-6 and TRBJ1-1; tentatively, D is TRBD1 (5 bases). With 0 bases removed from V and 3 bases from J, the gap between germline ends came to 9 bases. The length of the CDR3 is 14 residues. The germline CDR1 and CDR2 sequences are SGHDT and YYEEEE. The chain's CDR3 is CASSLGGGDTEAFF. DNA for the CDR3: TGTGCCAGCAGCTTGGGCGGGGGGGACACTGAAGCTTTCTTT.